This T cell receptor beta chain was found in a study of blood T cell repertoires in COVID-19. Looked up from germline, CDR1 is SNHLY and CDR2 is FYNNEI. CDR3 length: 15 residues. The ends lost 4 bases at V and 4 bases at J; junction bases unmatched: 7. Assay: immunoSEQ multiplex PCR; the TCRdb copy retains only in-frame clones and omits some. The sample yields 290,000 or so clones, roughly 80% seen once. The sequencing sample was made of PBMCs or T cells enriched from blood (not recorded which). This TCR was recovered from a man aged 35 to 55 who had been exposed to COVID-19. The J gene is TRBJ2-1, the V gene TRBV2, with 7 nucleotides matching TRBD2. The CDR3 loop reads CASSVEQREYNEQFF. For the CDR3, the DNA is TGTGCCAGCAGTGTTGAGCAGCGGGAATACAATGAGCAGTTCTTC.